Listed below are T cell receptor beta chains from one sample, sequenced in a study of blood T cell repertoires in COVID-19. Assay used: immunoSEQ multiplex PCR; TCRdb lists only in-frame clones, some missing. Of over 150,000 clones in the sample, roughly four fifths were seen once. The sequenced material came from peripheral blood. These receptors were obtained from a woman aged 60-75 years with acute or convalescent COVID-19. Each CDR3 is given with its conserved first and last residue. Fields, in order: CDR3 length, J gene, V gene, CDR3 protein.

>15|TRBJ1-1|TRBV5-1
CASSFDRLRDTEAFF
>19|TRBJ1-1|TRBV11-3
CASSHSEPGTGGKDTEAFF
>16|TRBJ2-2|TRBV7-6
CASSLAPRGNTGELFF
>18|TRBJ2-5|TRBV7-9
CASSPLGQGEEYQETQYF
>19|TRBJ2-5|TRBV14
CASSPGRTSGGAGGETQYF
>14|TRBJ2-5|TRBV7-9
CASSLPDSGETQYF
>14|TRBJ2-1|TRBV27
CASSFGSSDNEQFF
>14|TRBJ2-1|TRBV24-1
CATSKRGLYNEQFF
>17|TRBJ2-1|TRBV7-9
CASSDPSTSGGYNEQFF
>14|TRBJ2-3|TRBV28
CASSSLGPTDTQYF
>17|TRBJ2-3|TRBV7-2
CASSLVVRLAGLYTQYF
>13|TRBJ1-1|TRBV7-3
CASSGQANTEAFF
>14|TRBJ1-1|TRBV7-9
CASSRGTLNTEAFF
>14|TRBJ1-6|TRBV2
CASSASGVRSPLHF
>15|TRBJ1-3|TRBV6-6
CASSGGDDSGNTIYF
>15|TRBJ2-2|TRBV28
CASSPGQGETGELFF
>12|TRBJ2-5|TRBV19
CASSITGETQYF
>15|TRBJ1-4|TRBV15
CATSRAGEANEKLFF
>16|TRBJ2-3|TRBV7-8
CASSLQGLTSTDTQYF